The source of this T cell receptor beta chain is a study of CD4 and CD8 cells across lung adenocarcinoma regions. The germline CDR1 and CDR2 sequences are MGHRA and YSYEKL. Germline trimming cut 1 base from V and 1 base from J; bases unmatched to any gene: 8. The CDR3 covers 18 residues. This clonotype was seen a few times. TCRdb reanalysed the PCR reads using MiXCR and keeps one entry per CDR3 protein. The table shows roughly 2,000 distinct CDR3 sequences, with under 60% occurring only once. Localized lung adenocarcinoma, a non-small cell lung cancer, affected the donors. V and J are TRBV4-1 and TRBJ2-4; 9 nucleotides match TRBD2. The sample was CD4+ T cells from the center of a lung tumor. The sequence derives from a female donor with lung adenocarcinoma. The CD4 and CD8 labels of this study may be unreliable. The CDR3 protein is CASSQGYAGGLAKNIQYF. For the CDR3, the DNA is TGCGCCAGCAGCCAAGGGTACGCGGGAGGGTTGGCCAAAAACATTCAGTACTTC.